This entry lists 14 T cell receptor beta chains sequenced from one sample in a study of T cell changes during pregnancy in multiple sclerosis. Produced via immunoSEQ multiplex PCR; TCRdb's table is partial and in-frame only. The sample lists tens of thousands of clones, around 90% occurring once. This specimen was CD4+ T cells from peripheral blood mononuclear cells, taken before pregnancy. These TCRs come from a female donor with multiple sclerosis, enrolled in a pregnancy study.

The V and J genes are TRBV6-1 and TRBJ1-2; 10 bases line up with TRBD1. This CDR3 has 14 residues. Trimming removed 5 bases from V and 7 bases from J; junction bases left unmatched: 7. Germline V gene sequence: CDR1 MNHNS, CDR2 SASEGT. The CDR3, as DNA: TGTGCCAGCAGTACGGGACAGGGGAAGGGTGGCTACACCTTC. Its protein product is CASSTGQGKGGYTF.

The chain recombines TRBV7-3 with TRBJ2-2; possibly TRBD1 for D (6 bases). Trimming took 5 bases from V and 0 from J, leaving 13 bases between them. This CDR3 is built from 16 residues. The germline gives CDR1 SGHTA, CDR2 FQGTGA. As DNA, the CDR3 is TGTGCCAGCAGCACTACTGGGACACCGAACACCGGGGAGCTGTTTTTT. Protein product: CASSTTGTPNTGELFF.

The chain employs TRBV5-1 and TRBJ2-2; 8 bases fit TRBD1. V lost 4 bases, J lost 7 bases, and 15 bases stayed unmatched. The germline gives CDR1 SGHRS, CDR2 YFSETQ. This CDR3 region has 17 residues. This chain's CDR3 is CASSGFTGGIHHGELFF. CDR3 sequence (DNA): TGCGCCAGCAGCGGATTTACAGGGGGAATACACCACGGGGAGCTGTTTTTT.

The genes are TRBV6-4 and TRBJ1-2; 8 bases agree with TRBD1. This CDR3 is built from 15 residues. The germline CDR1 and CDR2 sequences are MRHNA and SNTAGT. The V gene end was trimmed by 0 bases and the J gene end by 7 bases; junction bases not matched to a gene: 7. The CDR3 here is CASSDSGRGHRGYTF. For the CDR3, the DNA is TGTGCCAGCAGTGACTCGGGCAGGGGGCATCGTGGCTACACCTTC.

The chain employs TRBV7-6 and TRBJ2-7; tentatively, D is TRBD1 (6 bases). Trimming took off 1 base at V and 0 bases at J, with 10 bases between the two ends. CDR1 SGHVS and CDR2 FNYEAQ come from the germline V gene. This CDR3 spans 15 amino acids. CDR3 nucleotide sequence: TGTGCCAGCAGCTTAGTTGCGGACAGCTCCTACGAGCAGTACTTC. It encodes CASSLVADSSYEQYF.

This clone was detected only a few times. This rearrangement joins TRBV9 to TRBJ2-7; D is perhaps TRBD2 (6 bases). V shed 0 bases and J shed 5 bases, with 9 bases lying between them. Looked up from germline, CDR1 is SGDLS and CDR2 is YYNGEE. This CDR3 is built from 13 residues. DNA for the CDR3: TGTGCCAGCAGCGTAGGGGGCGGGGACGAGCAGTACTTC. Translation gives CASSVGGGDEQYF.

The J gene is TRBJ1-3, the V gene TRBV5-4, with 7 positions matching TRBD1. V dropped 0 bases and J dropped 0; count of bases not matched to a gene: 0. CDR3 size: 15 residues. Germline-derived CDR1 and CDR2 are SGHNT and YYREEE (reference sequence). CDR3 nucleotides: TGTGCCAGCAGCTTGGGGACAGGCTCTGGAAACACCATATATTTT. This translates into CASSLGTGSGNTIYF.

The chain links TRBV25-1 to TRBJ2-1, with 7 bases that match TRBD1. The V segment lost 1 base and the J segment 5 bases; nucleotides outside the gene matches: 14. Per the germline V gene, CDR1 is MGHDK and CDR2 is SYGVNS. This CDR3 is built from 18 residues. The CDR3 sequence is CASSEWARQGRANNEQFF. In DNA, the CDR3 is TGTGCCAGCAGTGAATGGGCGAGACAGGGTCGGGCAAACAATGAGCAGTTCTTC.

The CDR3 DNA sequence: TGTGCCAGCAGTCAGGGGGCAGACTATGGCTACACCTTC. It encodes CASSQGADYGYTF. This chain uses TRBV6-6 with TRBJ1-2; 8 bases agree with TRBD1. CDR1 and CDR2 (germline): MNHNY, SVGAGI (reference sequence). This CDR3 region has 13 residues. V dropped 5 bases and J dropped 3; count of bases not matched to a gene: 2.

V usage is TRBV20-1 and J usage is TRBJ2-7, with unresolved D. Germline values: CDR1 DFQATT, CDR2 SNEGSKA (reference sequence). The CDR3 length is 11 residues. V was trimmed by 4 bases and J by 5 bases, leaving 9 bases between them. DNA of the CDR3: TGCAGTGCTATCCCTACCCACGAGCAGTACTTC. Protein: CSAIPTHEQYF.

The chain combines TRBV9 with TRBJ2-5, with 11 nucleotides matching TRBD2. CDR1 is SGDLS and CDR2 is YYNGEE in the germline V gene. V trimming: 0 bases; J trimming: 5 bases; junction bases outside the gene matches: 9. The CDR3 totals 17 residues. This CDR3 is CASSVDDSGRARETQYF. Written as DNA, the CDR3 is TGTGCCAGCAGCGTAGACGATAGCGGGAGGGCTAGGGAGACCCAGTACTTC.

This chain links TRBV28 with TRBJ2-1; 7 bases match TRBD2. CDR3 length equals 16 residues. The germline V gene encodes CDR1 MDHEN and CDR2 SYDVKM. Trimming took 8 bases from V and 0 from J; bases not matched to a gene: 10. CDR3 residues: CASCPFGGSSYNEQFF. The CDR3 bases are TGTGCCAGCTGCCCTTTCGGGGGGAGCTCCTACAATGAGCAGTTCTTC.

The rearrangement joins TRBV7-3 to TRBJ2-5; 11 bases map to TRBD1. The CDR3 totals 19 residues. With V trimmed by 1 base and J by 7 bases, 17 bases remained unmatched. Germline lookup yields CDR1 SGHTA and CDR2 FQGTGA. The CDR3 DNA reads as TGTGCCAGCAGCTTAAAGGGACAGGGGGTGTCGGGGGAAATAGGGACCCAGTACTTC. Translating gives CASSLKGQGVSGEIGTQYF.

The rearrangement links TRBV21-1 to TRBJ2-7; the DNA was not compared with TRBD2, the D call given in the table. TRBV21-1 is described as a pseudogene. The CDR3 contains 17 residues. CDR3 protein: CASTKAGGDRISYEQYF. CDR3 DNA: TGTGCCAGCACCAAAGCGGGGGGGGACCGAATCTCCTACGAGCAGTACTTC.